This T cell receptor beta chain was recovered during a study of T cell responses to AZD1222 COVID-19 vaccine. Whole-study context: Second doses were pooled across both intervals (about 4 or about 12 weeks).

The table came from immunoSEQ multiplex PCR; TCRdb's copy has only in-frame clones and leaves some out. The sample carries 100,000 or so clones, nearly 90% recorded once. Study-level points and caveats: Spike-specific TCR breadth and depth both grew after two AZD1222 doses. Nearly half of spike-specific TCRs reportedly target unmutated variant regions. Baseline testing showed seropositivity in only five or six AZD1222 recipients.

Concerning this clone itself: Its antigen is still unknown.

The V end was cut by 2 bases, the J end by 1 base, with 13 bases between. The CDR3 has 16 residues. Germline V lookup: CDR1 MNHEY, CDR2 SMNVEV (reference sequence). This receptor was obtained from an adult in good health. Material: peripheral blood, obtained on day 0 of AZD1222 vaccination. The rearrangement joins TRBV27 to TRBJ2-3; weak D call: TRBD1 (6 bases). The chain's CDR3 is CASSLGGWDRTDTQYF. The DNA of the CDR3 is TGTGCCAGCAGTTTAGGGGGCTGGGATCGCACAGATACGCAGTATTTT.